This entry concerns a single T cell receptor beta chain. This CDR3 contains 14 residues. The ends lost 10 bases at V and 7 bases at J; junction bases unmatched: 12. Germline V CDR1 and CDR2: SNHLY, FYNNEI. The data were taken from a study of early T cells in non-severe SARS-CoV-2 infection. Overall study: Sequencing of bulk RNA from unsorted whole blood was done, without chain pairing.

As part of library construction, unique molecular identifiers were attached to individual cDNA molecules. TCRdb re-derived calls from the 5' RACE reads in MiXCR, one entry per CDR3 protein. The sample holds about 64,000 distinct CDR3 sequences, less than 20% seen once. The sequence derives from an adult who was a healthcare worker with PCR-confirmed SARS-CoV-2 infection or an uninfected control (not recorded which). V is TRBV2 and J is TRBJ1-4; 7 positions match TRBD1. This specimen consisted of whole blood, obtained at baseline. CDR3 nucleotides: TGTGCCACCCGAACAGGGGAGGAGAGTGAAAAACTGTTTTTT. This sequence encodes CATRTGEESEKLFF.